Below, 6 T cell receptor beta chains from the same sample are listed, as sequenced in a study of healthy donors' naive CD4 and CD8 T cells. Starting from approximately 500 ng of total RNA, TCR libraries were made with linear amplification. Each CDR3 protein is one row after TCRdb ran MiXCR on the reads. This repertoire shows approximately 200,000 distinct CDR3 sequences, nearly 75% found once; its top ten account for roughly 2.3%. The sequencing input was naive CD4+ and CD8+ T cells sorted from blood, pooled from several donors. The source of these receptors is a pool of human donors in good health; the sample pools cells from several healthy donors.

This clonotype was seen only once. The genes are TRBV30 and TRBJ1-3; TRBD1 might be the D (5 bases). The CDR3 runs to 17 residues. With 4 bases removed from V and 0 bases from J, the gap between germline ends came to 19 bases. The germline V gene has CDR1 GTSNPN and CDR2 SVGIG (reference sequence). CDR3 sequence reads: CAWNLGPSHSSGNTIYF. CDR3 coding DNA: TGTGCCTGGAATTTGGGACCGTCTCACTCCTCTGGAAACACCATATATTTT.

Here the CDR3 DNA reads TGTGCCAGCTGGAGGGGAATCACTGAAGCTTTCTTT. Residues: CASWRGITEAFF. The chain joins TRBV6-5 to TRBJ1-1; tentative D call: TRBD1 (5 bases). V was pared by 8 bases and J by 4 bases, with 11 bases between. The V gene's germline CDR1 is MNHEY and CDR2 SVGAGI. The CDR3 length is 12 residues.

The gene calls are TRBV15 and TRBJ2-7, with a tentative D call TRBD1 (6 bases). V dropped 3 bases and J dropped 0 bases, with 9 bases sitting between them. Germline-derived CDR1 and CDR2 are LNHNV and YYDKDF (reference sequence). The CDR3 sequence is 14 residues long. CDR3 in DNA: TGTGCCACCAGCAGTGACAGGAGCTCCTACGAGCAGTACTTC. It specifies CATSSDRSSYEQYF.

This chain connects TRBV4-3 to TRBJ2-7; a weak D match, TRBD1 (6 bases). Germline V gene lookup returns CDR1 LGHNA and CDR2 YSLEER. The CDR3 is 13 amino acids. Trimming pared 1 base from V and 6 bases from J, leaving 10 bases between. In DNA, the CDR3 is TGCGCCAGCAGCCAAGGCGTCAGGGGCGAGCAGTACTTC. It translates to CASSQGVRGEQYF.

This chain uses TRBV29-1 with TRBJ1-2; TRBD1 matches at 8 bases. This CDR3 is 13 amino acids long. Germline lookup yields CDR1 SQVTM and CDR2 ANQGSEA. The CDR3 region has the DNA TGCACCATACCCCGGCAGGGGGCGGATGGCTACACCTTC. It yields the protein CTIPRQGADGYTF.

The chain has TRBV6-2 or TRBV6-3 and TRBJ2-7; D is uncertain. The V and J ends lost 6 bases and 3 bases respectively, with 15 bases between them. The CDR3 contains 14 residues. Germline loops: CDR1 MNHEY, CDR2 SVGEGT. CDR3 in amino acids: CASRARVTYYEQYF. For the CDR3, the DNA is TGTGCCAGCAGGGCCCGGGTAACCTACTACGAGCAGTACTTC.